These T cell receptor beta chains were read from a single sample in a study of response to subunit inactivated influenza vaccine. MiXCR was run by TCRdb on the RT-PCR reads, yielding one entry per CDR3 protein. The sample shows 500,000 to 600,000 distinct CDR3 sequences, more than 15% of them seen only once. Sequencing used CD4+ T cells sorted from PBMCs, obtained 23 months after vaccination. The receptors originated from a man in his fifties or sixties who received an inactivated influenza vaccine. CDR3s include the opening cysteine and the closing phenylalanine or tryptophan. The D gene is left open where the match is weak. Where a row states a size, it is once, few, many or the class of an expanded clone; other rows omit it.

TRBJ1-4 TRBV7-9 . . TGTGCCAGCAGCTTAGACAGGTCTCAAGAAAAACTGTTTTTT CASSLDRSQEKLFF
TRBJ2-7 TRBV7-2 . few TGTGCCAGCCAGCAGGACCGGAGCTCCTACGAGCAGTACTTC CASQQDRSSYEQYF
TRBJ1-6 TRBV20-1 . . TGCAGTGCTAGAGGGGCTAACAATTCACCCCTCCACTTT CSARGANNSPLHF
TRBJ2-7 TRBV30 . once TGTGCCTGCCATTCCCGGGACAACTCCTACGAGCAGTACTTC CACHSRDNSYEQYF
TRBJ1-6 TRBV18 . few TGTGCCAGCTCACCACAGGGAGCCGATAATTCACCCCTCCACTTT CASSPQGADNSPLHF
TRBJ2-2 TRBV7-2 . . TGTGCCAGCAGCAACTTACGACAGACCGGGGAGCTGTTTTTT CASSNLRQTGELFF
TRBJ2-1 TRBV28 . few TGTGCCAGCAGTGGATTCTCAGCGGACCGCTCCTACAATGAGCAGTTCTTC CASSGFSADRSYNEQFF
TRBJ2-1 TRBV10-3 TRBD2 few TGTGCCATCAGTGAGTCGCCTAGCGGTAATGAGCAGTTCTTC CAISESPSGNEQFF
TRBJ2-5 TRBV5-6 TRBD2 . TGTGCCAGCAGCCGGACTAGCGGAGGGCAAGAGACCCAGTACTTC CASSRTSGGQETQYF
TRBJ2-4 TRBV28 TRBD1 few TGTGCCAGCAGTTTAAGGCCAGGGGGTATAAACATTCAGTACTTC CASSLRPGGINIQYF
TRBJ2-1 TRBV12-3/TRBV12-4 TRBD2 few TGTGCCAGCAGCCGTCTAGCGGGGGCCTTTTTTGAGCAGTTCTTC CASSRLAGAFFEQFF
TRBJ1-1 TRBV20-1 . few TGCAGTGCTAGTAACCCCCTGAACACTGAAGCTTTCTTT CSASNPLNTEAFF
TRBJ2-7 TRBV3-1 TRBD2 . TGTGCCAGCAGCCAAGGACTAGCGGGAGGCTACGAGCAGTACTTC CASSQGLAGGYEQYF
TRBJ2-7 TRBV21-1 . . TGTGCCAGCAGCACAACCGAAGGGCCTTATGGCAGGTACGAGCAGTACTTC CASSTTEGPYGRYEQYF
TRBJ2-3 TRBV20-1 TRBD2 . TGCAGTGCTCGAAACTCACTAGCGGGCTGGACAGATACGCAGTATTTT CSARNSLAGWTDTQYF
TRBJ2-7 TRBV20-1 . . TGCAGTGCTTTAACGCCGTTCGAGCAGTACTTC CSALTPFEQYF
TRBJ2-7 TRBV5-1 . few TGCGCCAGCAGCTTGGGCGGGGAAAGCTACGAGCAGTACTTC CASSLGGESYEQYF
TRBJ2-7 TRBV15 TRBD1 . TGTGCCACCAGCAGTACCGGACAGGGATACGAGCAGTACTTC CATSSTGQGYEQYF
TRBJ1-1 TRBV20-1 . . TGCAGTGCTACCGGGGGCCGGGTAAACACTGAAGCTTTCTTT CSATGGRVNTEAFF
TRBJ2-1 TRBV3-1 . few TGTGCCAGCAGCCAAAACCAGGAGACCAAGTTCTTC CASSQNQETKFF
TRBJ1-1 TRBV20-1 . few TGCAGTGCCCCCCTCAGGACAGACATGAACACTGAAGCTTTCTTT CSAPLRTDMNTEAFF
TRBJ1-6 TRBV4-2 . . TGTGCCAGCAGCCAAAAAGACCGGCCCCTCCACTTT CASSQKDRPLHF
TRBJ2-2 TRBV9 . many TGTGCCAGCAGCGCTCCCCACAACACGAACACCGGGGAGCTGTTTTTT CASSAPHNTNTGELFF
TRBJ1-4 TRBV7-6 . few TGTGCCAGCAGCTCGATACTAACAGGGCCGGGGCAAGGAAGGGAAAAACTGTTTTTT CASSSILTGPGQGREKLFF
TRBJ2-1 TRBV20-1 . many TGCAGTGCTAGAGAATGGGTAGTTAAGTACAATGAGCAGTTCTTC CSAREWVVKYNEQFF
TRBJ2-5 TRBV16 . . TGTGCCAGCAGCCAATCGACGAGGGCGACCCAGTACTTC CASSQSTRATQYF
TRBJ2-7 TRBV10-2 . . TGCGCCAGCAGTAGGGGTCCTGCCTACGAGCAGTACTTC CASSRGPAYEQYF
TRBJ2-5 TRBV5-1 TRBD2 . TGCGCCAGCAGCTTTCAGAGCGGGGCGATCCAAGAGACCCAGTACTTC CASSFQSGAIQETQYF
TRBJ1-1 TRBV12-3/TRBV12-4 TRBD1 few TGTGCCAGCAGTGTGGGACAGACTGAAGCTTTCTTT CASSVGQTEAFF
TRBJ1-1 TRBV11-2 . few TGTGCCAGCAGCTCATCCACGGTTAGAGGAAGATTTGAAGCTTTCTTT CASSSSTVRGRFEAFF